This T cell receptor (beta chain) was sequenced in a study of cytomegalovirus exposure and HLA in healthy donors. Overall study context: Researchers found that roughly 80% of fewer than 450 genotyped donors fell within the Caucasian-associated ancestry cluster.

The PCR used 60 Vbeta and 13 Jbeta primers. Libraries were prepared by immunoSEQ multiplex PCR; TCRdb keeps only in-frame clonotypes and omits some of them. In the table there are under 150,000 clones, 82% of which are singletons. Notes on the study in general: Through in vitro validation, a few CMV-associated chains were shown to be specific for CMV antigens.

As to this clone: Its antigen is not identified.

The CDR3 totals 15 residues. The J segment lost 3 bases and the V segment lost 4 bases, leaving 8 bases of the junction unmatched. Germline V gene lookup returns CDR1 SGHVT and CDR2 SQSDAQ. The receptor was isolated from a woman younger than 35 in good health and CMV-seronegative. The specimen sequenced was PBMCs. The rearrangement links TRBV7-4 to TRBJ2-7; 8 nucleotides align to TRBD1. This CDR3 reads CASSYPPGTGYEQYF. The CDR3 DNA follows: TGTGCCAGCAGCTATCCACCCGGGACAGGCTACGAGCAGTACTTC.